One T cell receptor (beta chain) is described in this entry. This CDR3 is built from 15 residues. The germline CDR1 and CDR2 sequences are MDHEN and SYDVKM. The ends lost 6 bases at V and 3 bases at J; junction bases unmatched: 9. Those enrolled in Seattle joined during active infection and were followed longitudinally afterward. Under the authors' procedure: Amplification from reference gene primers served as the basis for estimated nucleated cell counts. Measured with immunoSEQ multiplex PCR; TCRdb has only the in-frame clones, and not every one. That table is the source of V, J and clone size, and D and trimming were worked out from the DNA. Of fewer than 200,000 clones in the sample, 70% to 90% were seen once. The sample comes from a study of blood T cell repertoires in COVID-19.

This clonotype originated in a woman aged 80 or over with COVID-19, enrolled during active disease. Source material: peripheral blood. The chain carries TRBV28 and TRBJ2-7; 9 positions match TRBD1. The CDR3, as DNA: TGTGCCAGCAGACGTAAAGGACAGGGGAACTACGAGCAGTACTTC. This codes for CASRRKGQGNYEQYF. Complete variable domain (other parts from reference TRBV28 and TRBJ2-7): DVKVTQSSRYLVKRTGEKVFLECVQDMDHENMFWYRQDPGLGLRLIYFSYDVKMKEKGDIPEGYSVSREKKERFSLILESASTNQTSMYLCASRRKGQGNYEQYFGPGTRLTVT.